Listed below are T cell receptor beta chains from one sample, sequenced in a study of cytomegalovirus exposure and HLA in healthy donors. The assay was immunoSEQ multiplex PCR, and TCRdb's table has in-frame clones only and misses some. This table holds around 37,000 clones, approximately 79% found once. The sequenced material came from PBMCs. Every receptor here comes from a woman under 30 in good health and CMV-seropositive. Both conserved end residues are part of each CDR3. The order of the fields is CDR3 DNA, CDR3 protein, J gene, clone size, D gene, V gene. The D gene is left open where the match is weak. The listing skips clone size in some rows; elsewhere it reads once, few, many or a size class.

DNA: TGTGCCTGGATGTCGGGTCAGGGGGCTGAAAAACTGTTTTTT; CDR3: CAWMSGQGAEKLFF; J: TRBJ1-4; size: .; D: TRBD1; V: TRBV30
DNA: TGCGCCAGCAGCTTGGGTTTGGCAACATCGTCCTACAATGAGCAGTTCTTC; CDR3: CASSLGLATSSYNEQFF; J: TRBJ2-1; size: .; D: .; V: TRBV5-1
DNA: TGTGCCACCCGGGACAGGGTAGCCGGGGAGCTGTTTTTT; CDR3: CATRDRVAGELFF; J: TRBJ2-2; size: .; D: TRBD1; V: TRBV28
DNA: TGTGCCAGCAGGGGGCAGGGGATAGCGGGCGCCTACAATGAGCAGTTCTTC; CDR3: CASRGQGIAGAYNEQFF; J: TRBJ2-1; size: .; D: .; V: TRBV2
DNA: TGTGCCAGTAGTAGAGGGCCCTATGGCTACACCTTC; CDR3: CASSRGPYGYTF; J: TRBJ1-2; size: .; D: .; V: TRBV19
DNA: TGTGCCTGGATCGGGGTCGCAGGGGTTAATGGCTACACCTTC; CDR3: CAWIGVAGVNGYTF; J: TRBJ1-2; size: .; D: .; V: TRBV30
DNA: TGTGCCACCTGGAGTGTGGCGGGCGAAAAACTGTTTTTT; CDR3: CATWSVAGEKLFF; J: TRBJ1-4; size: .; D: .; V: TRBV15
DNA: TGCGCCAGCAGCGCCGATGGACAGAGCTATGGCTACACCTTC; CDR3: CASSADGQSYGYTF; J: TRBJ1-2; size: .; D: .; V: TRBV5-1
DNA: TGCAGCGTTGCGACAGGGGGCATGGACACTGAAGCTTTCTTT; CDR3: CSVATGGMDTEAFF; J: TRBJ1-1; size: .; D: TRBD1; V: TRBV29-1
DNA: TGCAGCGTCGCCGGGACTAGCGGGAGCATCAATGAGCAGTTCTTC; CDR3: CSVAGTSGSINEQFF; J: TRBJ2-1; size: .; D: TRBD2; V: TRBV29-1
DNA: TGTGCCAGCAGCTTAACCGCAGGGGGCGTGGGCGAGGACGAGCAGTACTTC; CDR3: CASSLTAGGVGEDEQYF; J: TRBJ2-7; size: .; D: TRBD1; V: TRBV7-6
DNA: TGCGCCAGCAGCCAAGAGTTTATCATCGGCGGGGAGCAGTACTTC; CDR3: CASSQEFIIGGEQYF; J: TRBJ2-7; size: .; D: .; V: TRBV4-3
DNA: TGTGCCAGCAGCAAGGGACAGGATTACAATGAGCAGTTCTTC; CDR3: CASSKGQDYNEQFF; J: TRBJ2-1; size: .; D: TRBD1; V: TRBV11-2
DNA: TGTGCCAGCAGCTTATTAGCGGGGCGCACCGGGGAGCTGTTTTTT; CDR3: CASSLLAGRTGELFF; J: TRBJ2-2; size: .; D: TRBD2; V: TRBV5-4
DNA: TGTGCCAGCAGCCCAGGGGCAGGGGATTTCTATGGCTACACCTTC; CDR3: CASSPGAGDFYGYTF; J: TRBJ1-2; size: .; D: .; V: TRBV7-2
DNA: TGTGCCAGCAGCGTAGCCGGACACTACTCCTACAATGAGCAGTTCTTC; CDR3: CASSVAGHYSYNEQFF; J: TRBJ2-1; size: .; D: .; V: TRBV7-2
DNA: TGTGCCAGCAGCTTCGGGACAGGGGCCTACGAGCAGTACTTC; CDR3: CASSFGTGAYEQYF; J: TRBJ2-7; size: few; D: TRBD1; V: TRBV7-2